This T cell receptor beta chain was documented in a study of blood T cell repertoires in COVID-19. Study-level information: Some COVID-19 samples were acute and others convalescent; all came from the United States, Italy and Spain. T cells, B-cell-depleted T cells, or PBMCs supplied cDNA or gDNA.

Assay: immunoSEQ multiplex PCR; the TCRdb copy retains only in-frame clones and omits some. In the table there are fewer than 35,000 clones, about 91% of which are singletons. This CDR3 comprises 15 residues. Trimming removed 6 bases at V and 0 bases at J, with 14 bases between. From germline, CDR1 is LNHDA and CDR2 SQIVND (reference sequence). The chain carries TRBV19 and TRBJ2-5; possibly TRBD1 for D (5 bases). The clonotype originates from a human donor with active COVID-19. The donor label of this sample is uncertain. The sequenced sample consisted of peripheral blood. The CDR3 DNA is TGTGCCAGTAGATCCAGGGCGCTTTACCAAGAGACCCAGTACTTC. Translating gives CASRSRALYQETQYF.